The 16 T cell receptor beta chains below were found in one sample sequenced in a study of shared clonotypes between healthy human individuals (dated by TCRdb to 2020 to 2022). CD8 naive samples consisted of CD45RO-negative cells that were positively selected for CCR7, yielding a CD45RA+CCR7+ population without TemRA cells. To prepare the library, the immunoSEQ multiplex PCR assay was applied. TCRdb mirrors the immuneACCESS table, restricted to in-frame sequences. Some clones are absent from its copies; in checked studies, under half trace to an unresolved V gene, and the reason for the others is unknown. The sample table shows 1.5 million to 2.5 million clones, and roughly 94% are seen once. The ten largest clones capture 1% to 1.5% of the sample. Source material: naive CD8+ T cells sorted from blood. In light of the paper, this sample's cell subset or site label describes: CD45RA+CCR7+. All receptors come from a man aged 18 to 35 in good health.

The V call is TRBV28, the J call TRBJ2-1, with D tentatively TRBD1 (5 bases). Germline lookup yields CDR1 MDHEN and CDR2 SYDVKM. The CDR3 has 16 amino acids. Deletions cut 2 bases from V and 0 bases from J, with 11 bases between. The CDR3 loop is CASSLGRVSSYNEQFF. CDR3 DNA sequence: TGTGCCAGCAGTTTAGGCAGGGTAAGCTCCTACAATGAGCAGTTCTTC. Supplemented by reference TRBV28 and TRBJ2-1, the full variable domain reads DVKVTQSSRYLVKRTGEKVFLECVQDMDHENMFWYRQDPGLGLRLIYFSYDVKMKEKGDIPEGYSVSREKKERFSLILESASTNQTSMYLCASSLGRVSSYNEQFFGPGTRLTVL.

The V and J genes are TRBV5-1 and TRBJ2-1, with TRBD2 matching over 12 bases. Trimming at V came to 4 bases and at J to 7 bases, leaving 3 bases not matched to a gene. This CDR3 is built from 14 residues. Germline V lookup: CDR1 SGHRS, CDR2 YFSETQ. The CDR3 loop is CASSPSGGVNEQFF. Written as DNA, the CDR3 is TGCGCCAGCAGCCCTAGCGGGGGGGTTAATGAGCAGTTCTTC.

The CDR3 spells CASSTGQGIMNTEAFF. DNA of the CDR3: TGCGCCAGCAGCACAGGACAGGGGATTATGAACACTGAAGCTTTCTTT. This chain joins TRBV5-1 and TRBJ1-1, with 9 bases lining up with TRBD1. CDR3 length: 16 residues. Trimming took 4 bases from V and 0 from J; bases not matched to a gene: 7. Germline CDR1 and CDR2: SGHRS and YFSETQ. Filled out from reference TRBV5-1 and TRBJ1-1, the complete variable domain reads KAGVTQTPRYLIKTRGQQVTLSCSPISGHRSVSWYQQTPGQGLQFLFEYFSETQRNKGNFPGRFSGRQFSNSRSEMNVSTLELGDSALYLCASSTGQGIMNTEAFFGQGTRLTVV.

The chain couples TRBV19 to TRBJ2-7; TRBD1 might be the D (5 bases). This CDR3 has 13 amino acids. Trimming stripped 3 bases from V and 4 bases from J, with 10 bases between. CDR1 and CDR2 from the germline V gene are LNHDA and SQIVND (reference sequence). Here the CDR3 reads CASSMIQGYEQYF. The CDR3 region has the DNA TGTGCCAGTAGTATGATCCAGGGTTACGAGCAGTACTTC.

The rearrangement uses TRBV5-4 and TRBJ2-2; no clear D. Germline lookup yields CDR1 SGHNT and CDR2 YYREEE (reference sequence). CDR3 size: 15 residues. Trimming stripped 1 base from V and 5 bases from J, with 12 bases between. Written as DNA, the CDR3 is TGTGCCAGCAGCTTGCTTGGTGGGGATACCGGGGAGCTGTTTTTT. Translation gives CASSLLGGDTGELFF.

J is TRBJ2-5 and V is TRBV7-9, with 11 bases lining up with TRBD2. Germline values: CDR1 SEHNR, CDR2 FQNEAQ (reference sequence). V was pared by 5 bases and J by 2 bases, with 10 bases of the junction left unmatched. The CDR3 has 17 amino acids. The CDR3 bases are TGTGCCAGCAGCCCTCTAGCGGGGGGCTTGTCGCAAGAGACCCAGTACTTC. Protein product: CASSPLAGGLSQETQYF.

This sequence joins TRBV6-1 and TRBJ1-1; no firm D call. Germline CDR1 MNHNS, CDR2 SASEGT. With 0 bases removed from V and 0 bases from J, the gap between germline ends came to 5 bases. The CDR3 has 14 amino acids. CDR3 loop: CASSEAVMNTEAFF. The CDR3 DNA reads as TGTGCCAGCAGTGAAGCGGTCATGAACACTGAAGCTTTCTTT.

CDR3 protein: CAWSVRGQDTF. In DNA form, the CDR3 reads TGTGCCTGGAGTGTAAGGGGGCAGGACACCTTC. The chain uses TRBV30 and TRBJ1-2; 7 positions agree with TRBD1. The CDR3 extends over 11 amino acids. Germline V gene sequence: CDR1 GTSNPN, CDR2 SVGIG (reference sequence). The V segment lost 0 bases and the J segment 12 bases; nucleotides outside the gene matches: 4. Complete variable domain (other parts from reference TRBV30 and TRBJ1-2): SQTIHQWPATLVQPVGSPLSLECTVEGTSNPNLYWYRQAAGRGLQLLFYSVGIGQISSEVPQNLSASRPQDRQFILSSKKLLLSDSGFYLCAWSVRGQDTFGSGTRLTVV.

The rearrangement uses TRBV9 and TRBJ1-5; no clear D gene. Germline values: CDR1 SGDLS, CDR2 YYNGEE. The CDR3 is 16 amino acids. Trimming took off 4 bases at V and 3 bases at J, with 17 bases between the two ends. The chain's CDR3 is CASSNEVGPFNQPQHF. CDR3 bases: TGTGCCAGCAGCAACGAAGTCGGGCCCTTCAATCAGCCCCAGCATTTT.

The chain links TRBV5-1 to TRBJ1-2, with TRBD1 matching 8 bases. Germline CDR1 and CDR2: SGHRS and YFSETQ. The CDR3 contains 15 residues. With 3 bases clipped from V and 4 bases from J, the junction kept 8 bases outside the gene matches. The CDR3 nucleotides are TGCGCCAGCAGCTCCGGACGGACAGGGTTCTATGGCTACACCTTC. It codes for CASSSGRTGFYGYTF.

This chain connects TRBV5-1 to TRBJ2-7, with TRBD1 matching 8 bases. The V gene's germline CDR1 is SGHRS and CDR2 YFSETQ. The CDR3 is 15 amino acids. V was pared by 4 bases and J by 4 bases, with 10 bases of the junction left unmatched. Here the CDR3 reads CASSQGQGSKYEQYF. The CDR3 nucleotides read TGCGCCAGCAGCCAAGGACAGGGATCGAAGTACGAGCAGTACTTC.

Remarks on this clone: At the DNA level, this CDR3 is encoded by other sequences in the same sample as well. The V gene is TRBV5-4, the J gene TRBJ1-3, with D perhaps matching TRBD1 (5 bases). Germline CDR1 is SGHNT and CDR2 is YYREEE (reference sequence). V gave up 0 bases and J gave up 0 bases, with 7 bases separating them. The CDR3 is 15 residues long. The CDR3, as DNA: TGTGCCAGCAGCTTGGACAGGAGCTCTGGAAACACCATATATTTT. Translating gives CASSLDRSSGNTIYF.

The chain uses TRBV9 and TRBJ2-5, with 8 bases matching TRBD1. The CDR3 length is 17 residues. CDR1 and CDR2 from the germline V gene are SGDLS and YYNGEE. The J segment lost 2 bases and the V segment lost 5 bases, leaving 14 bases of the junction unmatched. The CDR3 nucleotides read TGTGCCAGCAGTGAATCCCCCCAGACAGGGGAGCAAGAGACCCAGTACTTC. As protein: CASSESPQTGEQETQYF.

The chain recombines TRBV14 with TRBJ2-7; a possible D gene is TRBD1 (5 bases). The germline V gene has CDR1 SGHDN and CDR2 FVKESK. V gave up 5 bases and J gave up 1 base, with 12 bases separating them. The length of the CDR3 is 14 residues. The CDR3 region has the DNA TGTGCCAGCAGCATTACCTCAGGGTCCTACGAGCAGTACTTC. Amino acid sequence: CASSITSGSYEQYF.

Notes on this clone: The sample holds other DNA sequences that translate to the same CDR3. This chain joins TRBV6-5 and TRBJ2-3; no clear D gene. The CDR3 is made up of 13 amino acids. V shed 2 bases and J shed 3 bases, with 6 bases lying between them. CDR1 MNHEY and CDR2 SVGAGI come from the germline V gene. The CDR3 DNA reads TGTGCCAGCAGTTACCGAGCGACAGATACGCAGTATTTT. Its translation is CASSYRATDTQYF.

V is TRBV4-3 and J is TRBJ2-1; the D is unclear. Germline V gene sequence: CDR1 LGHNA, CDR2 YSLEER. V was trimmed by 0 bases and J by 5 bases, leaving 17 bases between them. The CDR3 spans 17 residues. The CDR3 bases are TGCGCCAGCAGCCAAGATTTCCCTCTAGTGGGTGACAATGAGCAGTTCTTC. Its protein is CASSQDFPLVGDNEQFF.